This note documents a single T cell receptor (beta chain) sequence. Antigen specificity is unknown. V was shortened by 4 bases and J by 3 bases, with 7 bases between the two germline ends. This CDR3 contains 14 residues. CDR1 and CDR2 from the germline V gene are SGHVS and FNYEAQ. The sample belongs to a study of vaccination and CD4 T cells after COVID-19. The Oncomine TCR Beta short-read assay sequenced DNA from cultured CD4+ T cells. TCRdb re-analysed the PCR reads in MiXCR, keeping a single row per CDR3 protein. Of fewer than 20,000 distinct CDR3 sequences in the sample, less than 55% were seen once. Regarding treatment: roughly nine-day PBMC culture with coronavirus spike peptide pools or control peptides (ViraFEST assay).

This receptor was identified in a human donor who had recovered from COVID-19. Sequenced input: CD4+ T cells from blood, cultured in vitro. V gene TRBV7-6 combines with J gene TRBJ2-6; D remains ambiguous. CDR3 in amino acids: CASSSLNGANVLTF. The CDR3 DNA reads as TGTGCCAGCAGCTCCCTTAATGGGGCCAACGTCCTGACTTTC.